This TCR beta chain stems from a study of T cells in Graves' hyperthyroidism and ophthalmopathy. Study-level results: Most thyroid clonotypes expanded above 0.001 were also detected in blood.

RNA transcripts gave rise to amplified TCR beta CDR3 regions. The study used the HTBI primer set for a first-round RT-PCR of the TCR CDR3. TCRdb fed the multiplex PCR reads into MiXCR, producing one record per CDR3 protein. The table shows approximately 400,000 distinct CDR3 sequences, with roughly 14% occurring only once. Stable Graves' hyperthyroidism meant no ophthalmopathy progression within 18 months. At least ten counts were recorded for this clonotype. The antigen is unknown. Sequenced material: blood. The source is a young woman with Graves' hyperthyroidism.

The CDR3 region has the DNA TGCAGCGTGCACCTAGCGGGGACATACAATGAGCAGTTCTTC. Its protein is CSVHLAGTYNEQFF. V gene TRBV29-1 combines with J gene TRBJ2-1; 9 bases map to TRBD2. V was pared by 6 bases and J by 4 bases, with 7 bases of the junction left unmatched. This CDR3 is built from 14 residues. The germline V gene encodes CDR1 SQVTM and CDR2 ANQGSEA.